The next 21 T cell receptor beta chains were all read from a single sample in a study of blood T cell repertoires in COVID-19 (dated by TCRdb to the early 2020s). The library was built by means of the immunoSEQ multiplex PCR assay. Not all clones reach the TCRdb copy of this immuneACCESS table, which keeps in-frame sequences only. Checked studies attribute under half of the gap to unresolved V genes and leave the rest unexplained. Present in this sample are around 150,000 clones, about 89% of which were seen just once. The ten largest make up roughly 2.5% of the sample. Sequencing used peripheral blood. These receptors came from a man aged 50-59 years with active COVID-19.

The CDR3 spells CASSLAPGQILAKNIQYF. Written as DNA, the CDR3 is TGTGCCAGCAGCTTAGCGCCTGGACAGATCCTAGCCAAAAACATTCAGTACTTC. The chain joins TRBV7-9 to TRBJ2-4, with D perhaps TRBD1 (6 bases). V dropped 0 bases and J dropped 0 bases, with 15 bases sitting between them. The CDR3 extends over 18 amino acids. CDR1 and CDR2 from the germline V gene are SEHNR and FQNEAQ (reference sequence). The variable domain in full, completed from reference TRBV7-9 and TRBJ2-4, reads DTGVSQNPRHKITKRGQNVTFRCDPISEHNRLYWYRQTLGQGPEFLTYFQNEAQLEKSRLLSDRFSAERPKGSFSTLEIQRTEQGDSAMYLCASSLAPGQILAKNIQYFGAGTRLSVL.

CDR3 sequence: CAGLDRAGSPLHF. The CDR3 coding sequence is TGTGCCGGACTGGACAGGGCAGGGTCACCCCTCCACTTT. The chain is built from TRBV6-5 and TRBJ1-6, with 8 positions matching TRBD1. V lost 11 bases and J lost 10; bases outside the gene matches: 10. The length of the CDR3 is 13 residues. CDR1 MNHEY and CDR2 SVGAGI come from the germline V gene.

This chain uses TRBV7-9 with TRBJ1-1; no clear D gene. This CDR3 contains 12 residues. CDR1 SEHNR and CDR2 FQNEAQ come from the germline V gene (reference sequence). Trimming removed 5 bases at V and 6 bases at J, with 10 bases between. Here the CDR3 DNA reads TGTGCCAGCAGCCTACCGAGGTCTGAAGCTTTCTTT. Translated, it gives CASSLPRSEAFF.

The chain employs TRBV6-1 and TRBJ1-3, with D unclear. Germline CDR1 reads MNHNS; CDR2 reads SASEGT. V was trimmed by 2 bases and J by 13 bases, leaving 9 bases between them. The CDR3 consists of 11 residues. The CDR3 loop reads CASSESRPIYF. CDR3 nucleotide sequence: TGTGCCAGCAGTGAATCTAGGCCTATATATTTT.

This clone was seen only once. The chain joins TRBV5-6 to TRBJ2-2; D unclear. Germline V gene sequence: CDR1 SGHDT, CDR2 YYEEEE. CDR3 length equals 16 residues. The V end lost 4 bases, the J end lost 3 bases, and 16 bases lay between the germline ends. The CDR3, as DNA: TGTGCCAGCAGCCCCTTGAGGTTTGGTGACACCGGGGAGCTGTTTTTT. Protein product: CASSPLRFGDTGELFF. The full variable domain, rest sourced from reference TRBV5-6 and TRBJ2-2, is DAGVTQSPTHLIKTRGQQVTLRCSPKSGHDTVSWYQQALGQGPQFIFQYYEEEERQRGNFPDRFSGHQFPNYSSELNVNALLLGDSALYLCASSPLRFGDTGELFFGEGSRLTVL.

The J gene is TRBJ1-2, the V gene TRBV5-1; 9 bases are a match to TRBD1. The germline V gene has CDR1 SGHRS and CDR2 YFSETQ. The V segment lost 1 base and the J segment 8 bases; nucleotides outside the gene matches: 6. The CDR3 spans 14 residues. CDR3 in amino acids: CASSLSGTGTGYTF. Written as DNA, the CDR3 is TGCGCCAGCAGCTTGTCCGGGACAGGGACGGGCTACACCTTC.

The V call is TRBV20-1, the J call TRBJ1-4, with a tentative D call TRBD1 (5 bases). The V end lost 3 bases, the J end lost 7 bases, and 12 bases lay between the germline ends. The CDR3 is made up of 13 amino acids. Per germline, CDR1 DFQATT and CDR2 SNEGSKA (reference sequence). CDR3 amino acids: CSASRQGGEKLFF. CDR3 sequence (DNA): TGCAGTGCTAGTCGGCAGGGTGGTGAAAAACTGTTTTTT.

The chain combines TRBV19 with TRBJ1-1, with 8 bases matching TRBD1. Trimming cost V 7 bases and J 6 bases; bases outside gene matches: 19. The CDR3 contains 17 residues. Germline V gene sequence: CDR1 LNHDA, CDR2 SQIVND (reference sequence). The CDR3 is CASTQYSPTGVRSEAFF. In DNA, the CDR3 is TGTGCCAGTACTCAGTATAGCCCGACAGGGGTAAGGTCTGAAGCTTTCTTT.

The rearrangement joins TRBV12-3 or TRBV12-4 to TRBJ1-1; D unclear. The CDR3 has 13 amino acids. V was shortened by 3 bases and J by 0 bases, with 5 bases between the two germline ends. The CDR3 sequence: CASSFVMNTEAFF. The CDR3, as DNA: TGTGCCAGCAGTTTTGTCATGAACACTGAAGCTTTCTTT.

V gene TRBV10-3 combines with J gene TRBJ1-2, with 8 nucleotides matching TRBD1. The J segment lost 8 bases and the V segment lost 5 bases, leaving 4 bases of the junction unmatched. The CDR3 runs 12 residues. Germline V gene lookup returns CDR1 ENHRY and CDR2 SYGVKD. This chain's CDR3 is CAISQGALGYTF. The CDR3 DNA is TGTGCCATCAGTCAGGGGGCATTAGGCTACACCTTC.

The rearrangement links TRBV5-1 to TRBJ1-1, with D possibly matching TRBD1 (5 bases). The CDR3 contains 16 residues. Deletions cut 2 bases from V and 1 base from J, with 15 bases between. From germline, CDR1 is SGHRS and CDR2 YFSETQ. CDR3 loop: CASSLGRVWGNTEAFF. CDR3 DNA sequence: TGCGCCAGCAGCTTAGGCAGGGTGTGGGGGAACACTGAAGCTTTCTTT.

This clone has a single count. The chain carries TRBV2 and TRBJ2-3; D may be TRBD1 (6 bases). Deletions cut 9 bases from V and 5 bases from J, with 9 bases between. Germline V gives CDR1 SNHLY, CDR2 FYNNEI. The CDR3 loop spans 11 amino acids. The CDR3, as DNA: TGTGCCAGGGGGACACTAGATACGCAGTATTTT. Its translation: CARGTLDTQYF.

The chain links TRBV10-3 to TRBJ2-1; a weak D match, TRBD2 (6 bases). This CDR3 comprises 16 residues. Germline loops: CDR1 ENHRY, CDR2 SYGVKD. The V and J ends lost 4 bases and 5 bases respectively, with 18 bases between them. The CDR3 region has the DNA TGTGCCATCAGTGTTGGATTCTGGGGGGAAAACAATGAGCAGTTCTTC. Translation: CAISVGFWGENNEQFF.

This clone was detected a few times. The chain links TRBV6-4 to TRBJ2-7, with D tentatively TRBD1 (5 bases). This CDR3 contains 12 residues. Looked up from germline, CDR1 is MRHNA and CDR2 is SNTAGT. V dropped 5 bases and J dropped 2 bases, with 7 bases sitting between them. The CDR3 bases are TGTGCCAGCAGTACAGGAACCTACGAGCAGTACTTC. It encodes CASSTGTYEQYF.

V gene TRBV18 combines with J gene TRBJ1-2, with D unclear. Trimming took off 2 bases at V and 8 bases at J, with 12 bases between the two ends. The length of the CDR3 is 13 residues. Germline lookup yields CDR1 KGHSH and CDR2 LQKENI. The CDR3 bases are TGTGCCAGCTCACCAACAACAGCCGAGGGCTACACCTTC. Protein: CASSPTTAEGYTF.

About this clone itself: One end of the junction is discordant with germline, which a read error may explain. The chain combines TRBV7-7 with TRBJ1-3; 8 bases are shared with TRBD1. The CDR3 has 15 amino acids. CDR1 and CDR2 (germline): SSHAT, FNYEAQ (reference sequence). The CDR3 protein is CASSRDRNNGNTIYF. In nucleotides, the CDR3 is TGTGCTAGCAGCCGGGACAGGAATAATGGAAACACCATATATTTT.

V gene TRBV7-9 combines with J gene TRBJ1-1; no clear D. Germline V lookup: CDR1 SEHNR, CDR2 FQNEAQ (reference sequence). Trimming took 3 bases from V and 1 from J, leaving 6 bases between them. The CDR3 is 13 amino acids. As DNA, the CDR3 is TGTGCCAGCAGCTTTAATTGGAACACTGAAGCTTTCTTT. Its translation: CASSFNWNTEAFF.

This chain joins TRBV25-1 and TRBJ2-5; TRBD2 aligns across 13 bases. Germline CDR1 is MGHDK and CDR2 is SYGVNS. The CDR3 covers 16 residues. The ends lost 3 bases at V and 1 base at J; junction bases unmatched: 2. The CDR3, as DNA: TGTGCCAGCAGTGAGGGACTAGCGGGATTCCAAGAGACCCAGTACTTC. Translation: CASSEGLAGFQETQYF.

The V gene is TRBV6-5, the J gene TRBJ2-7; perhaps TRBD2 as D (5 bases). V was clipped by 2 bases and J by 2 bases, with 16 bases between them. The CDR3 length is 16 residues. From germline, CDR1 is MNHEY and CDR2 SVGAGI. The DNA of the CDR3 is TGTGCCAGCAGTTACAAGTACTCCCGGGGAGCCTACGAGCAGTACTTC. This codes for CASSYKYSRGAYEQYF.

The J gene is TRBJ2-7, the V gene TRBV4-3; D unclear. Germline-derived CDR1 and CDR2 are LGHNA and YSLEER. The CDR3 contains 13 residues. Trimming removed 0 bases from V and 6 bases from J, with 9 bases in between. CDR3 loop: CASSQELAFEQYF. In nucleotides, the CDR3 is TGCGCCAGCAGCCAAGAGCTGGCATTCGAGCAGTACTTC.

The chain uses TRBV9 and TRBJ2-3; 10 positions match TRBD2. V lost 4 bases and J lost 4; bases outside the gene matches: 12. Germline values: CDR1 SGDLS, CDR2 YYNGEE. The CDR3 is made up of 17 amino acids. In DNA form, the CDR3 reads TGTGCCAGCAGCCCGAGGATCACTAGCGGGGTTCCAGATACGCAGTATTTT. It codes for CASSPRITSGVPDTQYF.